This T cell receptor beta chain is drawn from a study of regulatory T cells in long-lasting Graves disease. The time point: newly diagnosed GD, antithyroid drugs for less than 3 months. RNA extracted from PBMCs served as the sequencing template. Germline assignment: CDR1 SNHLY and CDR2 FYNNEI. V lost 3 bases to trimming and J lost 10 bases, with 16 bases between them. This CDR3 contains 14 residues. Turning to this clonotype: One base away lies a much larger clone, so this may be a sequencing read error.

iRepertoire HTBI primers and Arm-PCR of CDR3 regions built TCR beta libraries. One entry per CDR3 protein, called by TCRdb with MiXCR from the multiplex PCR reads. The sample lists 400,000 to 550,000 distinct CDR3 sequences; more than 12% were seen once. These data are also associated with another study on T cells in Graves' hyperthyroidism and ophthalmopathy.

The clonotype comes from a woman in her twenties or thirties with Graves disease. Material: peripheral blood mononuclear cells (PBMCs), obtained at new diagnosis, from a patient treated with antithyroid drugs. The V call is TRBV2, the J call TRBJ2-1; D ambiguous. Here the CDR3 DNA reads TGTGCCAGCAGTGAGGTGCTAGGGTCCTACGAGCAGTTCTTC. It specifies CASSEVLGSYEQFF.